This paragraph reports one TCR beta chain. Profiled with immunoSEQ multiplex PCR; TCRdb holds only in-frame clones, not every one. The data show about 9,000 clones, with 85% to 90% seen just once and roughly 4% held by the top ten. The entry originates in a study of chemoradiotherapy in HPV16-positive cancers. Trimming removed 0 bases from V and 1 base from J; junction bases left unmatched: 4. There are 15 residues in the CDR3. Germline lookup yields CDR1 SGHRS and CDR2 YFSETQ. This TCR was recovered from a human donor with HPV-associated anogenital cancer. The chain uses TRBV5-1 and TRBJ2-7; the match to TRBD1 covers 7 bases. The sequences come from blood, collected from a patient who underwent chemoradiotherapy. The CDR3 sequence is CASSLDTGESYEQYF. The CDR3 DNA follows: TGCGCCAGCAGCTTGGATACAGGGGAATCCTACGAGCAGTACTTC.